This TCR beta chain was sequenced during a study of cytomegalovirus exposure and HLA in healthy donors. As for this clone: Its antigen is not identified.

Study-wide results and limits: Common viral pathogens seemed, in a later analysis, to connect with several of the most significant clusters. Later analysis identified about 18,000 TCR beta sequences associated with HLA alleles, using a false discovery rate threshold of 0.05. The authors listed roughly 150 TCR beta chains as cytomegalovirus-associated. Many donors shared some public TCRs, even though most TCR sequences were rare.

The junction had 8 bases not matched to a gene; V was cut back by 6 bases and J by 7 bases. CDR1 is SNHLY, CDR2 FYNNEI, per germline. The CDR3 has 13 residues. The PCR used 60 Vbeta and 13 Jbeta primers. Clones were read by immunoSEQ multiplex PCR, and TCRdb kept only the in-frame ones, dropping some. The table includes about 160,000 clones, over 70% detected once. The J gene is TRBJ2-7, the V gene TRBV2; 8 bases match TRBD2. The source material was PBMCs. The sequence derives from a man aged 25 to 40 in good health and CMV-seronegative. DNA for the CDR3: TGTGCCAGCAGGGAGAGCGGGGGTAGGGAGCAGTACTTC. Its translation is CASRESGGREQYF.